A selection of T cell receptor beta chains follows, all from one sample in a study of blood T cell repertoires in COVID-19. The protocol was immunoSEQ multiplex PCR, while the TCRdb copy is restricted to in-frame clones and leaves out a portion. The sample records fewer than 200,000 clones, roughly four fifths being singletons. Source material: peripheral blood. The receptors shown here come from a human donor in a cohort sampled during active COVID-19. The CDR3 runs from the conserved cysteine through the conserved F or W. The order of the fields is J gene, D gene, V gene, CDR3 protein, CDR3 DNA. A D gene is named only where the DNA matches it firmly.

>TRBJ2-7|TRBD1|TRBV7-9
CASSYPDRGSPYEQYF
TGTGCCAGCAGCTATCCGGACAGGGGGTCCCCCTACGAGCAGTACTTC
>TRBJ1-2|TRBD1|TRBV6-4
CASSDGGTGLRYGYTF
TGTGCCAGCAGTGACGGGGGGACAGGTTTACGGTATGGCTACACCTTC
>TRBJ2-3|TRBD2|TRBV6-5
CASSLRGGTDTQYF
TGTGCCAGCAGTTTGCGGGGGGGCACAGATACGCAGTATTTT
>TRBJ2-7|TRBD1|TRBV5-6
CASSRDRGLEEQYF
TGTGCCAGCAGCCGGGACAGGGGGCTAGAGGAGCAGTACTTC
>TRBJ2-7|TRBD2|TRBV6-2/TRBV6-3
CASSSRLAGLYEQYF
TGTGCCAGCAGTTCACGACTAGCGGGACTTTACGAGCAGTACTTC
>TRBJ1-2|NA|TRBV4-2
CASSQEARATNGYTF
TGTGCCAGCAGCCAAGAGGCCAGGGCGACGAATGGCTACACCTTC
>TRBJ2-7|NA|TRBV5-6
CASSPLQGYEQYF
TGTGCCAGCAGTCCTCTTCAGGGTTACGAGCAGTACTTC
>TRBJ2-3|NA|TRBV4-3
CASSQGATSTDTQYF
TGCGCCAGCAGCCAAGGGGCAACTTCCACAGATACGCAGTATTTT
>TRBJ1-2|TRBD1|TRBV2
CASTPGQGANYGYTF
TGTGCCAGCACCCCTGGACAGGGTGCTAACTATGGCTACACCTTC
>TRBJ1-5|TRBD1|TRBV19
CANPRQGPYSNQPQHF
TGTGCCAATCCGAGACAGGGCCCGTATAGCAATCAGCCCCAGCATTTT
>TRBJ2-7|TRBD2|TRBV9
CASSQLAGVNVYEQYF
TGTGCCAGCAGTCAACTAGCGGGGGTTAATGTCTACGAGCAGTACTTC
>TRBJ1-1|TRBD1|TRBV12-5
CASGLVQGARTEAFF
TGTGCTAGTGGTTTGGTACAGGGGGCGCGGACTGAAGCTTTCTTT
>TRBJ2-7|TRBD1|TRBV7-2
CASSLATGGAYEQYF
TGTGCCAGCAGCTTGGCAACAGGGGGCGCGTACGAGCAGTACTTC
>TRBJ1-2|NA|TRBV9
CASSVEAGGYTF
TGTGCCAGCAGCGTAGAGGCGGGTGGCTACACCTTC
>TRBJ2-1|NA|TRBV4-2
CASSQELLRNEQFF
TGTGCCAGCAGCCAAGAACTTCTCAGGAATGAGCAGTTCTTC
>TRBJ2-1|TRBD1|TRBV15
CATSSTGTGVYNEQFF
TGTGCCACCAGCAGCACCGGGACAGGGGTCTACAATGAGCAGTTCTTC
>TRBJ1-2|NA|TRBV6-5
CASSPDSTYGYTF
TGTGCCAGCAGTCCCGACAGTACCTATGGCTACACCTTC
>TRBJ1-5|NA|TRBV7-8
CASSFEAFLPPYQPQHF
TGTGCCAGCAGCTTTGAGGCTTTTCTGCCCCCGTATCAGCCCCAGCATTTT
>TRBJ1-2|NA|TRBV6-1
CASSEAEAYGYTF
TGTGCCAGCAGTGAAGCGGAGGCCTATGGCTACACCTTC
>TRBJ2-7|TRBD2|TRBV6-5
CASNLGGSRYEQYF
TGTGCCAGCAATTTGGGGGGGAGCAGGTACGAGCAGTACTTC
>TRBJ2-1|TRBD1|TRBV5-1
CASSGTGGVNEQFF
TGCGCCAGCAGCGGGACAGGGGGCGTCAATGAGCAGTTCTTC
>TRBJ1-4|NA|TRBV5-8
CASSYGGALRGEKLFF
TGTGCCAGCAGCTATGGCGGTGCGCTTAGGGGTGAAAAACTGTTTTTT
>TRBJ2-7|TRBD1|TRBV5-1
CASSLAYGGQSYEQYF
TGCGCCAGCAGCTTGGCCTATGGGGGACAGTCCTACGAGCAGTACTTC
>TRBJ1-3|NA|TRBV3-1/TRBV3-2
CASSPEEQFVSGNTIYF
TGTGCCAGCAGCCCAGAAGAACAGTTTGTCTCTGGAAACACCATATATTTT
>TRBJ2-1|NA|TRBV7-5
CVRSSTCQSSYNEQFF
TGTGTCAGAAGCTCAACTTGCCAAAGCTCCTACAATGAGCAGTTCTTC
>TRBJ2-7|NA|TRBV14
CASSQELIAYQYF
TGTGCCAGCAGCCAAGAGCTGATTGCCTATCAGTACTTC